This T cell receptor (beta chain) comes out of a study of cytotoxic CD8 clonotypes in ibrutinib-treated CLL. Sequencing used immunoSEQ multiplex PCR; TCRdb keeps in-frame clones, though not all of them. This table has about 310,000 clones, around four fifths appearing once. Germline V lookup: CDR1 SEHNR, CDR2 FQNEAQ (reference sequence). V was shortened by 2 bases and J by 5 bases, with 7 bases between the two germline ends. This CDR3 is 13 amino acids long. The TCR originated in a human donor with chronic lymphocytic leukemia. The chain employs TRBV7-9 and TRBJ1-3; no firm D call. The material was PBMCs, obtained before ibrutinib treatment. CDR3 DNA sequence: TGTGCCAGCAGCTTACCCAGAAGAAACACCATATATTTT. Its protein is CASSLPRRNTIYF. The full variable domain, in which reference TRBV7-9 and TRBJ1-3 provide the parts outside the CDR3, is DTGVSQNPRHKITKRGQNVTFRCDPISEHNRLYWYRQTLGQGPEFLTYFQNEAQLEKSRLLSDRFSAERPKGSFSTLEIQRTEQGDSAMYLCASSLPRRNTIYFGEGSWLTVV.